Below, one T cell receptor beta chain is given with its context. Antigen: not known. Trimming removed 8 bases from V and 10 bases from J; junction bases left unmatched: 15. The CDR3 totals 14 residues. In germline, CDR1 is MNHNS, CDR2 SASEGT. This entry comes from a study of cytomegalovirus exposure and HLA in healthy donors. Overall study results and limits: There were several of the most significant clusters that appeared linked to common viral pathogens in a later analysis. On later analysis, the bulk of CMV-associated TCR beta chains appeared to be HLA-restricted. Prediction of most subjects' HLA-A and HLA-B alleles by TCR beta sequences was reportedly accurate.

PCR primers comprised 60 Vbeta and 13 Jbeta primers. Libraries were prepared by immunoSEQ multiplex PCR; TCRdb keeps only in-frame clonotypes and omits some of them. The sample yields about 72,000 clones, about 81% seen once. The V call is TRBV6-1, the J call TRBJ1-2; 8 positions agree with TRBD1. The receptor was isolated from a human donor in good health. Material: PBMCs. CDR3 residues: CASLLDRVVQNYTF. CDR3 DNA sequence: TGTGCCAGCCTACTGGACAGGGTCGTCCAGAACTACACCTTC.